The 29 T cell receptor beta chains presented below share a single source sample, sequenced in a study of T cell clonality in common variable immunodeficiency. TCRdb keeps only in-frame clones here, not all; method: immunoSEQ multiplex PCR. The sample contains 30,000 to 40,000 clones, none of them singletons. The source material was peripheral blood mononuclear cells. The receptors originated from a person between 18 and 75 years old in good health.

Ten or more counts support this clone. The sequence runs out 3 residues before the end of the CDR3; the remainder is reconstructed from the germline J gene. The genes are TRBV30 and TRBJ2-7; 7 bases align to TRBD2. V lost 3 bases and J lost 3; bases outside the gene matches: 5. Germline V gene lookup returns CDR1 GTSNPN and CDR2 SVGIG (reference sequence). The CDR3 contains 13 residues. CDR3 loop: CAWSRGSLYEQYF. The part of the CDR3 DNA that was read is TGTGCCTGGAGCCGCGGGAGTCTCTACGAG.

This clone was detected ten times or more. Sequencing ends 3 residues short of the CDR3 end; the germline J gene provides the rest. The gene calls are TRBV28 and TRBJ1-2, with a possible D match to TRBD1 (5 bases). CDR1 and CDR2 from the germline V gene are MDHEN and SYDVKM. The length of the CDR3 is 14 residues. The CDR3 protein is CASSFWAGLDGYTF. The sequenced CDR3 bases are TGTGCCAGCAGTTTTTGGGCAGGGCTTGACGGC.

This clone was detected many times. The sequenced fragment ends 3 residues before the CDR3 boundary, so the rest is inferred from the germline J gene. V is TRBV20-1 and J is TRBJ1-1, with D perhaps TRBD1 (6 bases). Germline CDR1 and CDR2: DFQATT and SNEGSKA (reference sequence). The CDR3 consists of 13 residues. V was shortened by 6 bases and J by 0 bases, with 11 bases between the two germline ends. Here the CDR3 reads CSAGRGMNTEAFF. CDR3 DNA (partial): TGCAGTGCGGGCAGGGGAATGAACACTGAA.

This clone was detected ten times or more. An end of the junction does not agree with germline; a read error may underlie this. The read finishes 3 residues shy of the CDR3 end, and the germline J gene is used to complete it. The chain joins TRBV7-7 to TRBJ2-2, with 7 positions matching TRBD2. Per the germline V gene, CDR1 is SSHAT and CDR2 is FNYEAQ (reference sequence). This CDR3 comprises 15 residues. This CDR3 reads CASSPGLDKTGELFF. Incomplete CDR3 DNA: TGTGCTAGCAGCCCAGGACTAGATAAAACCGGGGAG.

This clone was detected many times. Read data end 3 residues before the CDR3 end; the end is taken from the germline J gene. V usage is TRBV13 and J usage is TRBJ2-2; D possibly corresponds to TRBD1 (6 bases). Per germline, CDR1 PRHDT and CDR2 FYEKMQ (reference sequence). The ends were cut back, 4 bases at V and 7 bases at J, with 10 bases in the middle. The CDR3 has 13 amino acids. This CDR3 is CASSSGQFGELFF. The covered CDR3 bases are TGTGCCAGCAGCTCAGGACAGTTCGGGGAG.

This clone was recorded at least ten times. The read gets to within 3 residues of the CDR3 end, and the germline J gene fills in the rest. The chain couples TRBV19 to TRBJ2-2, with D perhaps TRBD2 (6 bases). Trimming removed 6 bases at V and 1 base at J, with 12 bases between. CDR3 size: 15 residues. Germline assignment: CDR1 LNHDA and CDR2 SQIVND (reference sequence). CDR3 sequence: CASRYGTVNTGELFF. The DNA read from the CDR3 is TGTGCCAGTAGGTATGGGACTGTGAACACCGGGGAG.

This clone was counted at least ten times. The read terminates 3 residues ahead of where the CDR3 ends, so the germline J gene completes it. The chain recombines TRBV9 with TRBJ2-1; 16 bases align to TRBD2. The V gene end was trimmed by 0 bases and the J gene end by 0 bases; junction bases not matched to a gene: 12. CDR1 and CDR2 (germline): SGDLS, YYNGEE. The CDR3 is 22 residues long. Partial CDR3 DNA: TGTGCCAGCAGCGTAGACCCGCTGGGACTAGCGGGGGGGAGAAGCTCCTACAATGAG. Amino acid sequence: CASSVDPLGLAGGRSSYNE. The entire CDR3 sequence reads CASSVDPLGLAGGRSSYNEQFF.

Concerning this clone itself: The read falls 3 residues short of the CDR3 end, and the missing part is taken from the germline J gene. Within the sample, other DNA sequences also encode this same CDR3. The V and J genes are TRBV7-2 and TRBJ1-6, with TRBD1 as a possible D gene (6 bases). Trimming removed 3 bases at V and 4 bases at J, with 7 bases between. CDR1 and CDR2 (germline): SGHTA, FQGNSA. The CDR3 contains 14 residues. The CDR3 DNA, read in part, is TGTGCCAGCAGCTTGGGGGCTTATAATTCACCC. Translated: CASSLGAYNSP. The CDR3 as a whole reads CASSLGAYNSPLHF.

This clone was detected many times. CDR3 loop: CASSDRGPSYEQYF. CDR3 DNA (partial): TGTGCCAGCAGTGACAGGGGGCCCTCCTACGAG. The V call is TRBV6-1, the J call TRBJ2-7; 8 bases agree with TRBD1. From the germline J gene comes the end of the CDR3, since the read stops 3 residues before it. Trimming at V came to 3 bases and at J to 0 bases, leaving 1 base not matched to a gene. This CDR3 comprises 14 residues. The germline V gene encodes CDR1 MNHNS and CDR2 SASEGT.

In its sample, this clone was seen many times. The CDR3 end falls 3 residues outside the read, so it is completed with the germline J gene. The V call is TRBV11-2, the J call TRBJ2-7; D not certain. V lost 5 bases and J 2 bases, leaving 10 bases between the germline ends. The CDR3 sequence is 13 residues long. The germline CDR1 and CDR2 sequences are SGHAT and FQNNGV. The sequenced part of the CDR3 DNA is TGTGCCAGCAGCACGACATTGGCCTACGAG. Translation gives CASSTTLAYE. The whole CDR3 region reads CASSTTLAYEQYF. The complete variable domain, with remaining parts taken from reference TRBV11-2 and TRBJ2-7, reads EAGVAQSPRYKIIEKRQSVAFWCNPISGHATLYWYQQILGQGPKLLIQFQNNGVVDDSQLPKDRFSAERLKGVDSTLKIQPAKLEDSAVYLCASSTTLAYEQYFGPGTRLTVT.

This clone was recorded at least ten times. The observed sequence ends 3 residues before the CDR3 terminus, with the missing tail filled in from the germline J gene. The rearrangement joins TRBV20-1 to TRBJ2-1; 10 bases map to TRBD2. CDR3 length: 15 residues. Germline V lookup: CDR1 DFQATT, CDR2 SNEGSKA (reference sequence). Trimming removed 1 base from V and 4 bases from J; junction bases left unmatched: 4. The part of the CDR3 DNA that was read is TGCAGTGCTAGAGTCCTAGCGGGGGTTTACAATGAG. As protein: CSARVLAGVYNE. The CDR3 in its entirety is CSARVLAGVYNEQFF.

This clone was counted many times. The read falls 3 residues short of the CDR3 end, and the missing part is taken from the germline J gene. The chain links TRBV11-2 to TRBJ2-1; TRBD1 agrees at 8 bases. The CDR3 has 14 residues. Trimming removed 6 bases from V and 9 bases from J; junction bases left unmatched: 10. Germline loops: CDR1 SGHAT, CDR2 FQNNGV. CDR3 loop: CASSLGQGYSEQFF. The CDR3 DNA, read in part, is TGTGCCAGCAGTCTAGGACAGGGCTATAGTGAG.

The sample holds many counts of this clone. The CDR3 end is not reached by the read, which stops 3 residues before it; the germline J gene fills it in. The chain carries TRBV10-3 and TRBJ1-1; 10 nucleotides agree with TRBD1. The CDR3 length is 17 residues. Germline V gene lookup returns CDR1 ENHRY and CDR2 SYGVKD. The trim removed 3 bases at V and 1 base at J, leaving 8 bases unmatched. Partial CDR3 DNA: TGTGCCATCAGTGAACTCGGACAGGGGGAATCGAACACTGAA. Translated: CAISELGQGESNTE. The complete CDR3 protein is CAISELGQGESNTEAFF.

This clone was recorded many times. The read comes to an end 3 residues before the CDR3 does, leaving the germline J gene to fill in the end. The chain links TRBV10-2 to TRBJ2-3, with 14 nucleotides matching TRBD2. The CDR3 length is 14 residues. Germline-derived CDR1 and CDR2 are WSHSY and SAAADI. CDR3 bases read: TGCGCCAGCAGTCTGACTAGCGGGAGGGGGTCG. This sequence encodes CASSLTSGRGS. Given in full, the CDR3 is CASSLTSGRGSQYF.

This clone has a count of ten or more. The sequenced part of the CDR3 DNA is TGCGCCAGCAGCCCAGGACTAGCGGGGGTCTATGAG. Translating it yields CASSPGLAGVYE. The CDR3 reads in full as CASSPGLAGVYEQFF. This rearrangement joins TRBV4-1 to TRBJ2-1, with 13 bases identical to TRBD2. The CDR3 end lies 3 residues beyond the end of the read and is filled in from the germline J gene. The V segment lost 4 bases and the J segment 8 bases; nucleotides outside the gene matches: 5. Germline-derived CDR1 and CDR2 are MGHRA and YSYEKL. CDR3 length equals 15 residues.

This clone occurred many times. A read error may produce the germline difference seen at one junction end. The CDR3 end is not reached by the read, which stops 3 residues before it; the germline J gene fills it in. The rearrangement uses TRBV4-2 and TRBJ2-7; maybe TRBD1 (7 bases). Germline loops: CDR1 LGHNA, CDR2 YNFKEQ. This CDR3 comprises 14 residues. The CDR3: CASSQDQGGYEQYF. The sequenced part of the CDR3 DNA is TGCGCCAGCAGCCAAGATCAGGGGGGATACGAG.

This clone was detected ten times or more. The read is 3 residues too short to cover the CDR3 end, so that end is filled in from the germline J gene. The genes are TRBV6-2 or TRBV6-3 and TRBJ2-1, with 12 bases identical to TRBD2. Germline trimming cut 6 bases from V and 8 bases from J; bases unmatched to any gene: 8. The CDR3 loop spans 15 amino acids. Per the germline V gene, CDR1 is MNHEY and CDR2 is SVGEGT. The CDR3 is CASSLRLAGDHEQFF. The covered CDR3 bases are TGTGCCAGCAGCCTCAGACTAGCGGGAGATCATGAG.

This clone was recorded many times. The DNA ends 3 residues before the CDR3 does, and the rest of the CDR3 is filled in from the germline J gene. This chain joins TRBV7-3 and TRBJ2-2; 14 bases fit TRBD2. The CDR3 extends over 17 amino acids. The trim removed 4 bases at V and 4 bases at J, leaving 5 bases unmatched. CDR1 is SGHTA, CDR2 FQGTGA, per germline. The CDR3 DNA, read in part, is TGTGCCAGCAGCTGGGGACTAGCGGGAGAGAGCACCGGGGAG. Its translation: CASSWGLAGESTGE. The CDR3 reads in full as CASSWGLAGESTGELFF.

This clone was counted at least ten times. The observed sequence ends 3 residues before the CDR3 terminus, with the missing tail filled in from the germline J gene. The chain recombines TRBV4-2 with TRBJ1-2, with TRBD1 identical over 7 bases. CDR1 LGHNA and CDR2 YNFKEQ come from the germline V gene. The CDR3 consists of 14 residues. V shed 5 bases, J shed 3 bases, and the junction held 6 bases outside the gene matches. The sequenced part of the CDR3 DNA is TGTGCCAGCAGCGTTCAGGGGGATGACTATGGC. This sequence encodes CASSVQGDDYG. The entire CDR3 protein reads CASSVQGDDYGYTF.

This clone was seen repeatedly, ten times or more. The CDR3 extends 3 residues past the end of the read, so its final part is completed from the germline J gene. The chain combines TRBV3-1 (or the pseudogene TRBV3-2) with TRBJ1-2, with 7 positions matching TRBD1. J gave up 6 bases and V 5 bases, and 12 bases lay outside the gene matches. CDR3 size: 15 residues. Germline V gene lookup returns CDR1 LGHDT and CDR2 YNNKEL (reference sequence). The CDR3 spells CASSGRQGRYDGYTF. The CDR3 DNA, read in part, is TGTGCCAGCAGCGGACGACAGGGCAGGTACGATGGC.

This clone appeared many times. The read stops 3 residues short of the end of the CDR3; the missing end is completed from the germline J gene. The chain couples TRBV7-6 to TRBJ2-3; D uncertain. V lost 4 bases and J lost 1, with 15 bases in between. From germline, CDR1 is SGHVS and CDR2 FNYEAQ. The CDR3 spans 16 residues. The covered CDR3 bases are TGTGCCAGCAGCTCGTCCCTAACCCACGGCACAGATACG. It codes for CASSSSLTHGTDT. The CDR3 as a whole reads CASSSSLTHGTDTQYF.

Many counts were recorded for this clone. The CDR3 end is not reached by the read, which stops 3 residues before it; the germline J gene fills it in. This rearrangement joins TRBV5-1 to TRBJ2-3; 10 bases line up with TRBD1. CDR1 and CDR2 (germline): SGHRS, YFSETQ. Trimming took 2 bases from V and 2 from J; bases not matched to a gene: 5. There are 16 residues in the CDR3. Partial CDR3 DNA: TGCGCCAGCAGCTTCGGACAGGGGGGCATCACAGATACG. Residues: CASSFGQGGITDT. From start to end, the CDR3 is CASSFGQGGITDTQYF.

This clone was recorded many times. From the germline J gene comes the end of the CDR3, since the read stops 3 residues before it. The chain uses TRBV5-1 and TRBJ1-6; 7 nucleotides match TRBD1. The J segment lost 0 bases and the V segment lost 2 bases, leaving 5 bases of the junction unmatched. The CDR3 is made up of 17 amino acids. CDR1 is SGHRS and CDR2 is YFSETQ in the germline V gene. The CDR3 loop is CASSLRGQSSYNSPLHF. The CDR3 bases that were read are TGCGCCAGCAGCTTAAGGGGACAGAGCTCCTATAATTCACCC.

This clone was detected many times. The CDR3 is cut off 3 residues early in the read; its end comes from the germline J gene. This rearrangement joins TRBV5-1 to TRBJ2-2; possibly TRBD1 for D (5 bases). Germline CDR1 and CDR2: SGHRS and YFSETQ. V was trimmed by 1 base and J by 1 base, leaving 8 bases between them. The CDR3 contains 15 residues. The CDR3 protein is CASSLSGQNTGELFF. The DNA read from the CDR3 is TGCGCCAGCAGCTTGAGTGGACAGAACACCGGGGAG.

This clone was seen only a few times. The read ends 3 residues before the CDR3 terminus; that terminus is restored from the germline J gene. V and J are TRBV11-2 and TRBJ2-5, with 11 bases lining up with TRBD2. Germline-derived CDR1 and CDR2 are SGHAT and FQNNGV. With V trimmed by 8 bases and J by 2 bases, 7 bases remained unmatched. CDR3 length equals 15 residues. This CDR3 reads CASGRTSGRQETQYF. The covered CDR3 bases are TGTGCCAGCGGTAGGACTAGCGGGCGGCAAGAGACC.

The table lists this clone with a few counts. Sequencing ends 3 residues short of the CDR3 end; the germline J gene provides the rest. The chain employs TRBV20-1 and TRBJ2-5; 9 bases agree with TRBD2. V was clipped by 3 bases and J by 5 bases; unmatched bases: 7. The CDR3 runs 14 residues. Germline V gene sequence: CDR1 DFQATT, CDR2 SNEGSKA (reference sequence). The CDR3 here is CSASDAGGPETQYF. The sequenced part of the CDR3 DNA is TGCAGTGCTAGCGACGCGGGAGGGCCGGAGACC.

This clone was picked up many times. Read coverage stops 3 residues before the CDR3 terminus; the germline J gene supplies the remainder. The V gene is TRBV4-2, the J gene TRBJ2-1, with TRBD2 matching 12 bases. Germline CDR1 is LGHNA and CDR2 is YNFKEQ. The CDR3 runs to 15 residues. The V and J ends lost 5 bases and 6 bases, in that order; junction bases with no gene match: 5. The CDR3 protein is CASSKLAGGSNEQFF. The DNA read from the CDR3 is TGTGCCAGCAGCAAGCTAGCGGGAGGGTCCAATGAG.

This clone was observed at least ten times. The read falls 3 residues short of the CDR3 end, and the missing part is taken from the germline J gene. The rearrangement links TRBV5-1 to TRBJ1-1; 7 bases agree with TRBD1. In germline, CDR1 is SGHRS, CDR2 YFSETQ. The CDR3 runs 18 residues. J lost 1 base, V lost 0 bases, and 12 bases had no gene match. CDR3 sequence: CASSLAPFGRGPNTEAFF. The sequenced part of the CDR3 DNA is TGCGCCAGCAGCTTGGCCCCATTTGGGAGGGGGCCGAACACTGAA.

In this sample, this clone turned up a few times. The read halts 3 residues ahead of the CDR3 end, with the missing end drawn from the germline J gene. The rearrangement joins TRBV11-3 to TRBJ1-1; a weak D match, TRBD1 (6 bases). V dropped 0 bases and J dropped 6 bases, with 8 bases sitting between them. This CDR3 is 13 amino acids long. Germline V lookup: CDR1 SGHNT, CDR2 YENEEA. The covered CDR3 bases are TGTGCCAGCAGCTTAGAGGAGGGGGCTGAA. It specifies CASSLEEGAE. The full CDR3 sequence reads CASSLEEGAEAFF. Combining the CDR3 with reference TRBV11-3 and TRBJ1-1 gives the whole variable domain EAGVVQSPRYKIIEKKQPVAFWCNPISGHNTLYWYLQNLGQGPELLIRYENEEAVDDSQLPKDRFSAERLKGVDSTLKIQPAELGDSAVYLCASSLEEGAEAFFGQGTRLTVV.